This record looks at one T cell receptor (beta chain) sequence and its context. The antigen is not known. MiXCR, run by TCRdb on the 5' RACE reads, gives a single entry per CDR3 protein. The sample has around 57,000 distinct CDR3 sequences, about 28% seen once. The CDR3 contains 17 residues. Germline V gives CDR1 SGHTA, CDR2 FQGTGA. With 2 bases clipped from V and 2 bases from J, the junction kept 2 bases outside the gene matches. Study results and limitations: Greatest tumor Treg TCR overlap was with tumor naive CD4+ cells. The TCR gene usage of tumor memory CD4+ T cells clustered together with blood and lymph node memory CD4+ cells and with lymph node naive CD4+ cells.

This TCR was sampled from a female donor with breast cancer. The sample was tumor-infiltrating memory CD4+ T cells sorted from the breast tumor. Subset noted: memory CD4+ T cells, CD4+CD45RO+CD25-. The chain is built from TRBV7-3 and TRBJ2-1; 14 bases agree with TRBD2. The CDR3 DNA reads TGTGCCAGCAGCTTAGGGGGACTAGCGGGAGCCTACAATGAGCAGTTCTTC. As protein: CASSLGGLAGAYNEQFF.